This T cell receptor (beta chain) was identified in a study of chemoradiotherapy in HPV16-positive cancers. The germline gives CDR1 GTSNPN, CDR2 SVGIG (reference sequence). V dropped 0 bases and J dropped 2 bases, with 11 bases sitting between them. The CDR3 has 14 amino acids. Some clones are missing from TCRdb's copy, which holds only in-frame ones; the method was immunoSEQ multiplex PCR. This table has more than 15,000 clones, more than 85% appearing once. Sequenced material: blood, taken from a patient who underwent chemoradiotherapy. V is TRBV30 and J is TRBJ2-7; D gene uncertain. The receptor's source is a human donor with HPV-associated anogenital cancer. The CDR3 protein is CAWSVFRFAYEQYF. The CDR3 DNA reads TGTGCCTGGAGTGTATTCAGGTTCGCCTACGAGCAGTACTTC.